The 29 T cell receptor beta chains below come from one sample, sequenced in a study of blood T cell repertoires in COVID-19. The repertoire was sequenced with immunoSEQ multiplex PCR; TCRdb's copy has only in-frame clones and lacks some. The table has around 79,000 clones, approximately 80% seen once. The sequencing input was peripheral blood. These receptors all come from a woman aged 55-70 years with acute or convalescent COVID-19.

This clone was detected a few times. This chain connects TRBV10-3 to TRBJ2-5; D might be TRBD1 (5 bases). V lost 5 bases and J lost 1, with 14 bases in between. CDR1 is ENHRY and CDR2 is SYGVKD in the germline V gene. The CDR3 contains 15 residues. The DNA of the CDR3 is TGTGCCATCAGTCCCTCGGCAGGGCCCCAAGAGACCCAGTACTTC. This sequence encodes CAISPSAGPQETQYF.

This chain connects TRBV12-3 or TRBV12-4 to TRBJ2-1; D is unclear. V lost 2 bases, J lost 11 bases, and 10 bases lay in between. CDR3 size: 12 residues. This CDR3 reads CASSLPPNKQFF. DNA for the CDR3: TGTGCCAGCAGTTTACCCCCCAACAAGCAGTTCTTC.

This clone is medium-sized. This chain joins TRBV19 and TRBJ2-1, with D maybe TRBD1 (5 bases). Trimming cost V 5 bases and J 3 bases, with 20 bases left between them. Looked up from germline, CDR1 is LNHDA and CDR2 is SQIVND (reference sequence). The CDR3 is 17 amino acids. The chain's CDR3 is CASSPTQDNLLYNEQFF. The CDR3 DNA follows: TGTGCCAGTAGTCCGACCCAGGACAACCTTCTCTACAATGAGCAGTTCTTC.

This clone is a singleton in its sample. The chain joins TRBV3-1 (or the pseudogene TRBV3-2) to TRBJ1-1, with 7 bases lining up with TRBD1. The CDR3 totals 14 residues. Germline V gene sequence: CDR1 LGHDT, CDR2 YNNKEL (reference sequence). With 5 bases clipped from V and 2 bases from J, the junction kept 5 bases outside the gene matches. The CDR3 protein is CASSAGQVNTEAFF. The CDR3 region has the DNA TGTGCCAGCAGCGCCGGACAGGTCAACACTGAAGCTTTCTTT.

The CDR3 spells CSVDGSPGSTEAFF. Here the CDR3 DNA reads TGCAGCGTCGACGGGAGCCCTGGGAGTACTGAAGCTTTCTTT. The chain links TRBV29-1 to TRBJ1-1; D is ambiguous. V lost 6 bases, J lost 5 bases, and 19 bases lay in between. CDR3 length equals 14 residues. Germline values: CDR1 SQVTM, CDR2 ANQGSEA.

The CDR3 region has the DNA TGTGCCAGCAGATTCGGGACAGGGAACTATGGCTACACCTTC. It translates to CASRFGTGNYGYTF. V is TRBV6-5 and J is TRBJ1-2, with 9 bases fitting TRBD1. Germline V gives CDR1 MNHEY, CDR2 SVGAGI. The CDR3 is 14 amino acids. The V gene end was trimmed by 6 bases and the J gene end by 2 bases; junction bases not matched to a gene: 4.

V usage is TRBV4-1 and J usage is TRBJ1-3; 8 bases fit TRBD1. V shed 3 bases and J 3 bases; nucleotides not matched to a gene: 4. The V gene's germline CDR1 is MGHRA and CDR2 YSYEKL. CDR3 size: 15 residues. The CDR3 region is CASSHLDRGGNTIYF. The CDR3 DNA sequence: TGCGCCAGCAGCCATCTCGACAGGGGTGGAAACACCATATATTTT.

In DNA form, the CDR3 reads TGTGCCAGCAGCTGGGGACAGGGAGGAGAGACCCAGTACTTC. This codes for CASSWGQGGETQYF. The J gene is TRBJ2-5, the V gene TRBV5-4; TRBD1 agrees at 9 bases. V lost 3 bases to trimming and J lost 4 bases; unmatched junction nucleotides: 4. CDR1 and CDR2 (germline): SGHNT, YYREEE (reference sequence). CDR3 length: 14 amino acids.

This rearrangement joins TRBV19 to TRBJ2-3; TRBD2 matches 8 bases. Germline V CDR1 and CDR2: LNHDA, SQIVND (reference sequence). The V segment lost 7 bases and the J segment 8 bases; nucleotides outside the gene matches: 14. CDR3 length: 15 residues. CDR3 loop: CASTAEAGGRGTQYF. The CDR3, as DNA: TGTGCCAGTACCGCAGAGGCGGGGGGCAGGGGTACGCAGTATTTT.

The V call is TRBV3-1 (or the pseudogene TRBV3-2), the J call TRBJ1-1, with TRBD1 matching 8 bases. The length of the CDR3 is 15 residues. From germline, CDR1 is LGHDT and CDR2 YNNKEL (reference sequence). V trimming: 1 base; J trimming: 4 bases; junction bases outside the gene matches: 5. This chain's CDR3 is CASSQVPGGITEAFF. In DNA, the CDR3 is TGTGCCAGCAGCCAAGTGCCAGGGGGCATCACTGAAGCTTTCTTT.

The CDR3 here is CASSDRSGTSGRGSYNEQFF. DNA of the CDR3: TGTGCCAGCAGTGATAGATCGGGGACTAGCGGTAGAGGGTCCTACAATGAGCAGTTCTTC. The chain has TRBV6-1 and TRBJ2-1; 11 bases agree with TRBD2. The V segment lost 3 bases and the J segment 1 base; nucleotides outside the gene matches: 14. This CDR3 has 20 residues. Germline lookup yields CDR1 MNHNS and CDR2 SASEGT.

The chain joins TRBV5-1 to TRBJ1-6, with 8 positions matching TRBD1. V shed 4 bases, J shed 8 bases, and the junction held 5 bases outside the gene matches. Looked up from germline, CDR1 is SGHRS and CDR2 is YFSETQ. The CDR3 covers 14 residues. The CDR3 region has the DNA TGCGCCAGCAGCGGGGGACAGGATTATTCACCCCTCCACTTT. Translated: CASSGGQDYSPLHF.

The sample holds one count of this clone. The V and J genes are TRBV4-2 and TRBJ1-1; D unresolved. Germline assignment: CDR1 LGHNA and CDR2 YNFKEQ. Trimming took 1 base from V and 6 from J, leaving 24 bases between them. The CDR3 runs to 18 residues. CDR3 sequence: CASSQGTYFGEEGAEAFF. For the CDR3, the DNA is TGTGCCAGCAGCCAAGGAACTTATTTCGGGGAAGAAGGTGCTGAAGCTTTCTTT.

The chain carries TRBV5-4 and TRBJ2-5, with 13 bases identical to TRBD2. The ends lost 0 bases at V and 1 base at J; junction bases unmatched: 3. This CDR3 contains 17 residues. CDR1 is SGHNT and CDR2 is YYREEE in the germline V gene (reference sequence). CDR3 amino acids: CASSLGGLAGFQETQYF. CDR3 nucleotides: TGTGCCAGCAGCTTGGGGGGACTAGCGGGGTTCCAAGAGACCCAGTACTTC.

This clone was seen once. This rearrangement joins TRBV7-9 to TRBJ1-5; D is uncertain. Germline V CDR1 and CDR2: SEHNR, FQNEAQ (reference sequence). The CDR3 consists of 15 residues. V was pared by 2 bases and J by 4 bases, with 12 bases between. The CDR3 region has the DNA TGTGCCAGCAGCTTAACTGTCCCAAAGAATCAGCCCCAGCATTTT. Translating it yields CASSLTVPKNQPQHF.

The chain uses TRBV7-2 and TRBJ1-4; 7 bases align to TRBD1. V was pared by 5 bases and J by 3 bases, with 9 bases of the junction left unmatched. The germline V gene has CDR1 SGHTA and CDR2 FQGNSA. The CDR3 has 16 residues. CDR3 DNA: TGTGCCAGCAGCGAGATGACAGGGTCGCCTAATGAAAAACTGTTTTTT. Its protein is CASSEMTGSPNEKLFF.

This rearrangement joins TRBV24-1 to TRBJ1-1, with D perhaps TRBD1 (5 bases). Between the trimmed V and J ends, which lost 5 bases and 5 bases, there was a span of 11 bases. Looked up from germline, CDR1 is KGHDR and CDR2 is SFDVKD. This CDR3 region has 13 residues. CDR3 sequence (DNA): TGTGCCACCAGTGTGGCGGGGGGGACTGAAGCTTTCTTT. Its translation is CATSVAGGTEAFF.

This clone showed up just once. The V gene is TRBV5-5, the J gene TRBJ1-5; maybe TRBD1 (6 bases). Germline CDR1 reads SGHKS; CDR2 reads YYEKEE (reference sequence). There are 15 residues in the CDR3. V was trimmed by 0 bases and J by 6 bases, leaving 13 bases between them. The CDR3 DNA reads TGTGCCAGCAGCTTGGCCCCGGCAGGGGCTCAGCCCCAGCATTTT. Protein sequence: CASSLAPAGAQPQHF.

This clone was observed a single time. The chain has TRBV12-3 or TRBV12-4 and TRBJ1-1; D gene uncertain. The CDR3 is made up of 13 amino acids. Trimming took off 4 bases at V and 4 bases at J, with 10 bases between the two ends. The CDR3: CASSSTVGTEAFF. Here the CDR3 DNA reads TGTGCCAGCAGTTCTACAGTAGGCACTGAAGCTTTCTTT.

The chain employs TRBV5-1 and TRBJ1-2; 9 positions match TRBD1. The germline V gene encodes CDR1 SGHRS and CDR2 YFSETQ. This CDR3 has 13 amino acids. V lost 4 bases, J lost 6 bases, and 4 bases stayed unmatched. The CDR3 region is CASSPGTGNGYTF. The CDR3 DNA follows: TGCGCCAGCAGCCCCGGGACAGGGAATGGCTACACCTTC.

The chain is built from TRBV5-1 and TRBJ2-1; possibly TRBD2 for D (5 bases). Trimming removed 0 bases from V and 6 bases from J, with 7 bases in between. Germline CDR1 SGHRS, CDR2 YFSETQ. This CDR3 region has 13 residues. As DNA, the CDR3 is TGCGCCAGCAGCTTGGGACTATTCAATGAGCAGTTCTTC. It encodes CASSLGLFNEQFF.

The rearrangement joins TRBV5-5 to TRBJ2-7, with D unclear. Germline V CDR1 and CDR2: SGHKS, YYEKEE (reference sequence). V was pared by 0 bases and J by 1 base, with 8 bases between. The length of the CDR3 is 14 residues. The chain's CDR3 is CASSLGAGSYEQYF. CDR3 sequence (DNA): TGTGCCAGCAGCTTGGGCGCAGGATCCTACGAGCAGTACTTC. Based on the CDR3 plus reference TRBV5-5 and TRBJ2-7, the full variable domain is DAGVTQSPTHLIKTRGQQVTLRCSPISGHKSVSWYQQVLGQGPQFIFQYYEKEERGRGNFPDRFSARQFPNYSSELNVNALLLGDSALYLCASSLGAGSYEQYFGPGTRLTVT.

J is TRBJ1-2 and V is TRBV11-2; D remains ambiguous. V was clipped by 5 bases and J by 0 bases, with 13 bases between them. From germline, CDR1 is SGHAT and CDR2 FQNNGV. CDR3 length: 15 residues. The CDR3 spells CASSPRVVANYGYTF. In nucleotides, the CDR3 is TGTGCCAGCAGCCCCCGAGTGGTAGCTAACTATGGCTACACCTTC.

The genes are TRBV30 and TRBJ1-4; the match to TRBD1 covers 7 bases. Germline V gives CDR1 GTSNPN, CDR2 SVGIG (reference sequence). The junction had 3 bases not matched to a gene; V was cut back by 4 bases and J by 7 bases. The CDR3 runs to 12 residues. CDR3 nucleotide sequence: TGTGCCTGGACCAGACAGGGTGAAAAACTGTTTTTT. This sequence encodes CAWTRQGEKLFF.

The chain recombines TRBV7-2 with TRBJ1-2; 9 bases map to TRBD1. CDR3 length equals 14 residues. Germline V gene data show CDR1 as SGHTA and CDR2 as FQGNSA. V was pared by 5 bases and J by 9 bases, with 10 bases of the junction left unmatched. CDR3 sequence reads: CASSAQGAGGSYTF. The CDR3 DNA reads TGTGCCAGCAGCGCACAGGGGGCCGGAGGTAGCTACACCTTC.

This chain uses TRBV30 with TRBJ1-1, with D unresolved. CDR3 length equals 15 residues. The germline V and J ends were trimmed by 0 bases and 0 bases, with 11 bases remaining between them. Per the germline V gene, CDR1 is GTSNPN and CDR2 is SVGIG (reference sequence). CDR3 loop: CAWSVTAIMNTEAFF. CDR3 bases: TGTGCCTGGAGTGTAACAGCTATCATGAACACTGAAGCTTTCTTT.

V is TRBV3-1 (or the pseudogene TRBV3-2) and J is TRBJ2-7; 7 bases match TRBD2. Germline CDR1 is LGHDT and CDR2 is YNNKEL (reference sequence). V was clipped by 3 bases and J by 8 bases; unmatched bases: 10. This CDR3 contains 14 residues. CDR3 region: CASSQDRDYWKQYF. As DNA, the CDR3 is TGTGCCAGCAGCCAGGACCGGGACTATTGGAAGCAGTACTTC.

The chain recombines TRBV27 with TRBJ2-3; D is possibly TRBD1 (6 bases). With 2 bases removed from V and 1 base from J, the gap between germline ends came to 7 bases. CDR1 MNHEY and CDR2 SMNVEV come from the germline V gene (reference sequence). The CDR3 sequence is 14 residues long. The CDR3 protein is CASSLNRGTDTQYF. Here the CDR3 DNA reads TGTGCCAGCAGTTTAAACAGGGGCACAGATACGCAGTATTTT.

V is TRBV18 and J is TRBJ1-2; TRBD1 aligns across 7 bases. This CDR3 is 14 amino acids long. Germline lookup yields CDR1 KGHSH and CDR2 LQKENI. V shed 0 bases, J shed 2 bases, and the junction held 0 bases outside the gene matches. The DNA for the CDR3 is TGTGCCAGCTCACCACCAGGGGGCAACTATGGCTACACCTTC. Its translation is CASSPPGGNYGYTF. The full variable domain, rest sourced from reference TRBV18 and TRBJ1-2, is NAGVMQNPRHLVRRRGQEARLRCSPMKGHSHVYWYRQLPEEGLKFMVYLQKENIIDESGMPKERFSAEFPKEGPSILRIQQVVRGDSAAYFCASSPPGGNYGYTFGSGTRLTVV.